This TCR beta chain emerged from a study of regulatory T cells in long-lasting Graves disease (dated by TCRdb to the early 2020s). For the wider study: Persistent Graves' disease was defined as antithyroid drug treatment for over 5 years with persistently positive TSH receptor autoantibodies. This study used TCR sequencing and RNA sequencing of peripheral blood to compare persistent Graves' disease patients against newly diagnosed Graves' disease patients. The study took place in China and was registered as a clinical trial. A total of about 33 samples were covered by TCR sequencing, comprising roughly 13 persistent and about 20 newly diagnosed Graves' disease patients. Antithyroid drugs had been taken for 10 to 13 years on average by persistent Graves' disease patients in the clinical cohort.

Library preparation was by multiplex PCR. Sequencer: Illumina HiSeq 4000. CDR3 regions were amplified by Arm-PCR with iRepertoire HTBI primers to construct TCR beta libraries. Gel purification was performed on PCR products prior to sequencing. From the authors' description of their analysis: A total of 62 TRBV and 14 TRBJ segments were identified across samples and were used for gene usage analysis of CDR3 amino acid clonotypes. Filtered high-quality paired reads were merged into contigs using COPE and FqMerger. BLAST was used to align contigs to IMGT TRBV, TRBD and TRBJ reference genes, and CDR3 was defined according to IMGT. Any clonotype with a frequency above 0.1% was counted as a highly expanded clone. Shannon entropy served as the measure of repertoire diversity, while the Gini coefficient captured V-J evenness. Clonotypes shared by more than one individual were considered public. TCRdb reworked the public reads: Q25 trimming with fastp, MiXCR clone assembly, productive beta chains retained. Here each entry gathers all rows of one CDR3 protein and keeps the most common genes and DNA. The V and J calls, along with clone size, are taken from TCRdb and not from the paper's own processing. The sample table records around 400,000 distinct CDR3 sequences; about 20% of these occur just once. Of the sample, about 26% is held by the ten largest clones.

Read against the paper, the sample's time point label means: persistent/refractory GD, antithyroid drugs over 5 years with positive TRAb. RNA was extracted from PBMCs in TRIzol for both TCR sequencing and RNA sequencing. The diagnosis of Graves' disease followed American Thyroid Association guidelines. Patients for the study were recruited at an endocrinology department in Xi'an, China. From each patient, nine milliliters of peripheral blood was collected into an EDTA anticoagulant tube. PBMCs were isolated by Ficoll Paque Plus density gradient separation without further T cell sorting. An Agilent 2100 Bioanalyzer and agarose gel were used to assess RNA quality, and a NanoDrop 2000 was used to measure RNA concentration. V is pared back by 2 bases and J by 7 bases, with 9 bases lying between the germline termini. The CDR3 spans 13 residues, from the cysteine through the phenylalanine. Only the CDR3 DNA is retained, 39 bases long and in frame from the first base. As encoded in the germline V gene, CDR1 is SNHLY while CDR2 is FYNNEI.

This clonotype was seen a few times. Its target antigen remains unknown. It has no much larger one-base neighbor in the sample; base qualities were not kept. Beyond this particular receptor, the publication reports: Peripheral blood alone was examined, since thyroid tissue, which constituted the primary lesion, could not be accessed. The authors acknowledged the small sample size as a limitation that may reduce accuracy. Compared with newly diagnosed patients, persistent Graves' disease patients had lower TCR Shannon entropy and fewer highly expanded clones, which suggests clonal expansion. Sequencing and analysis were restricted to the TCR beta chain. Persistent disease showed preferential use of TRBV28, TRBJ1-2 and TRBJ2-5, whereas newly diagnosed disease favored TRBV20-1 and TRBJ2-1. A larger number of public clonotypes was shared among persistent patients (fewer than 3,000) than among newly diagnosed patients (roughly 980).

The sequence joins TRBV2 to TRBJ2-1; D gene: possibly TRBD1, on 6 matching bases. The source was peripheral blood mononuclear cells (PBMCs), collected when the disease was refractory, from a patient treated with antithyroid drugs. The TCR sequence derives from a female donor with Graves disease. The sequenced DNA is TGTGCCAGCAGTGAAAATCAGGGGAATGAGCAGTTCTTC. This encodes CASSENQGNEQFF. The full variable domain, with segments outside the CDR3 supplied by the reference TRBV2 and TRBJ2-1 proteins, appears as EPEVTQTPSHQVTQMGQEVILRCVPISNHLYFYWYRQILGQKVEFLVSFYNNEISEKSEIFDDQFSVERPDGSNFTLKIRSTKLEDSAMYFCASSENQGNEQFFGPGTRLTVL.